The 8 T cell receptor beta chains listed next were all sequenced from one sample in a study of T cells in Graves' hyperthyroidism and ophthalmopathy (dated by TCRdb to between 2017 and 2020). The library came from multiplex PCR. The instrument was an Illumina HiSeq 2000. Amplification of TCR beta CDR3 regions was carried out from RNA transcripts. The first round of RT-PCR for the TCR CDR3 was performed with the HTBI primer set and the Qiagen OneStep RT-PCR kit. In-frame beta chains were kept once TCRdb had trimmed the public reads at Q25 with fastp and called clones with MiXCR. A single entry per CDR3 protein holds the most common genes and DNA from its merged rows. This sample holds hundreds of thousands of distinct CDR3 sequences; approximately 15% were observed only once. 15% to 20% of the sample lies in the top ten. The sequencing sample was made of blood. All receptors come from a woman between 18 and 29 years old with Graves' hyperthyroidism.

This chain connects TRBV19 to TRBJ2-7; 10 nucleotides agree with TRBD1. The length of the CDR3 is 15 residues. In germline, CDR1 is LNHDA, CDR2 SQIVND (reference sequence). V lost 5 bases to trimming and J lost 9 bases; unmatched junction nucleotides: 13. The CDR3 nucleotides read TGTGCCAGTAGTTCCCGGGACAGGGGTTTCGTCGGGCAGTACTTC. Protein sequence: CASSSRDRGFVGQYF.

This clonotype has at least ten counts. The rearrangement links TRBV2 to TRBJ1-3, with a tentative D call TRBD1 (5 bases). This CDR3 spans 14 amino acids. Per the germline V gene, CDR1 is SNHLY and CDR2 is FYNNEI. The V gene lost 3 bases and the J gene lost 3 bases, with 9 bases spanning the gap. In DNA, the CDR3 is TGTGCCAGCAGTGACAGGGACCATGGAAACACCATATATTTT. Translated, it gives CASSDRDHGNTIYF.

The chain links TRBV10-2 to TRBJ2-1; 11 nucleotides agree with TRBD2. Germline V gene lookup returns CDR1 WSHSY and CDR2 SAAADI. J lost 3 bases, V lost 6 bases, and 4 bases had no gene match. CDR3 length equals 15 residues. The CDR3 loop reads CASRTSGGNYNEQFF. The CDR3 DNA follows: TGCGCCAGCAGAACTAGCGGGGGTAACTACAATGAGCAGTTCTTC.

This clonotype was picked up a small number of times. The chain links TRBV29-1 to TRBJ2-5; a possible D gene is TRBD1 (5 bases). The ends were cut back, 3 bases at V and 1 base at J, with 9 bases in the middle. Germline CDR1 and CDR2: SQVTM and ANQGSEA. This CDR3 comprises 13 residues. CDR3 region: CSVDPRAQETQYF. In DNA, the CDR3 is TGCAGCGTTGACCCCAGGGCCCAAGAGACCCAGTACTTC.

In this sample, this clonotype turned up a few times. The chain employs TRBV7-9 and TRBJ1-4, with D maybe TRBD1 (6 bases). V shed 3 bases and J shed 0 bases, with 11 bases lying between them. Germline V gives CDR1 SEHNR, CDR2 FQNEAQ (reference sequence). This CDR3 region has 16 residues. The CDR3: CASSFGDTATNEKLFF. In DNA form, the CDR3 reads TGTGCCAGCAGCTTTGGGGACACTGCAACTAATGAAAAACTGTTTTTT. Full variable domain (rest looked up from reference TRBV7-9 and TRBJ1-4): DTGVSQNPRHKITKRGQNVTFRCDPISEHNRLYWYRQTLGQGPEFLTYFQNEAQLEKSRLLSDRFSAERPKGSFSTLEIQRTEQGDSAMYLCASSFGDTATNEKLFFGSGTQLSVL.

The V gene is TRBV20-1, the J gene TRBJ1-2; no clear D. Looked up from germline, CDR1 is DFQATT and CDR2 is SNEGSKA (reference sequence). V gave up 0 bases and J gave up 8 bases, with 7 bases separating them. The CDR3 extends over 11 amino acids. The CDR3 reads CSARDTSGYTF. CDR3 in DNA: TGCAGTGCTAGAGATACATCCGGCTACACCTTC.

In its sample, this clonotype was seen many times. The CDR3 spells CSARHTGTNTEAFF. Written as DNA, the CDR3 is TGCAGTGCTAGACACACAGGGACGAACACTGAAGCTTTCTTT. The chain carries TRBV20-1 and TRBJ1-1; tentative D call: TRBD1 (6 bases). V lost 2 bases to trimming and J lost 1 base, with 11 bases between them. Germline V gene lookup returns CDR1 DFQATT and CDR2 SNEGSKA (reference sequence). The CDR3 consists of 14 residues.

This clonotype was found a few times. CDR3 DNA: TGTGCCAGCAGCGTAGGGGCAGGAGCTGAAGCTTTCTTT. Protein sequence: CASSVGAGAEAFF. The J gene is TRBJ1-1, the V gene TRBV9; no reliable D call. The CDR3 is 13 amino acids. V lost 0 bases to trimming and J lost 6 bases, with 9 bases between them. Germline V lookup: CDR1 SGDLS, CDR2 YYNGEE.